The present T cell receptor beta chain was sequenced within a study of T cell responses to AZD1222 COVID-19 vaccine. Study-wide results and limits: The number of AZD1222 recipients seropositive at baseline was only 6 or 7. The donor cohort was predominantly white British with a female majority, and clonal diversity may have been underestimated. The breadth and depth of Spike-specific TCRs increased once two AZD1222 doses had been given. Nearly half of spike-specific TCRs reportedly go after variant regions that carry no mutations.

The CDR3 length is 14 residues. V lost 4 bases and J 2 bases, leaving 10 bases between the germline ends. Germline V gene lookup returns CDR1 LGHNA and CDR2 YNFKEQ. The repertoire was sequenced with immunoSEQ multiplex PCR; TCRdb's copy has only in-frame clones and lacks some. The sample includes over 100,000 clones, roughly nine tenths seen only once; the top ten take approximately 2.5%. This clone was picked up a small number of times. Its antigen is not identified. The sequencing here drew on peripheral blood, taken 28 days after the second AZD1222 dose. The TCR comes from an adult who received the AZD1222 COVID-19 vaccine. The rearrangement uses TRBV4-2 and TRBJ2-3, with a weak D call TRBD2 (6 bases). CDR3 amino acids: CASSLRTITDTQYF. The CDR3 coding sequence is TGTGCCAGCAGCCTTAGGACTATCACAGATACGCAGTATTTT.